The 27 T cell receptor beta chains listed next were all sequenced from one sample in a study of shared clonotypes between healthy human individuals. The table came from immunoSEQ multiplex PCR; TCRdb's copy has only in-frame clones and leaves some out. The sample carries hundreds of thousands of clones, about 78% recorded once. What was sequenced was memory CD4+ T cells sorted from blood. As to subset: CD45RA-negative fraction. These receptors originate from a woman in her 30s in good health.

This chain joins TRBV7-3 and TRBJ2-2; a possible D gene is TRBD2 (5 bases). CDR1 SGHTA and CDR2 FQGTGA come from the germline V gene. The CDR3 runs to 14 residues. Trimming stripped 4 bases from V and 5 bases from J, with 11 bases between. The DNA of the CDR3 is TGTGCCAGCAGCTCTGAGCTAGCAACCGGGGAGCTGTTTTTT. This encodes CASSSELATGELFF.

This chain uses TRBV11-2 with TRBJ1-1; weak D call: TRBD1 (6 bases). The germline V gene encodes CDR1 SGHAT and CDR2 FQNNGV. This CDR3 region has 15 residues. Trimming shortened V by 1 base and J by 6 bases, and 15 bases separated the two germline ends. This CDR3 reads CASSLGGSGGSEAFF. The DNA of the CDR3 is TGTGCCAGCAGCTTAGGAGGGAGTGGGGGCTCTGAAGCTTTCTTT.

The chain combines TRBV7-9 with TRBJ1-2; D remains unclear. Germline V CDR1 and CDR2: SEHNR, FQNEAQ (reference sequence). The length of the CDR3 is 15 residues. V was cut by 2 bases and J by 4 bases, with 14 bases left in between. The CDR3 loop reads CASSLNVGVGYGYTF. DNA for the CDR3: TGTGCCAGCAGCTTAAATGTAGGCGTGGGCTATGGCTACACCTTC.

This sequence joins TRBV29-1 and TRBJ1-1; D might be TRBD1 (6 bases). V lost 3 bases to trimming and J lost 2 bases, with 10 bases between them. The CDR3 is 13 residues long. Per the germline V gene, CDR1 is SQVTM and CDR2 is ANQGSEA. The CDR3 DNA follows: TGCAGCGTTGACTCCGGGACAAACACTGAAGCTTTCTTT. This codes for CSVDSGTNTEAFF.

The V and J genes are TRBV28 and TRBJ2-7, with 10 bases that match TRBD2. The CDR3 runs 15 residues. V lost 3 bases, J lost 6 bases, and 8 bases stayed unmatched. Per germline, CDR1 MDHEN and CDR2 SYDVKM. In DNA, the CDR3 is TGTGCCAGCAGTTTCGGTCCTAGCGGGAGCTTCGAGCAGTACTTC. This translates into CASSFGPSGSFEQYF.

Comment on this clone: Distinct nucleotide sequences in the sample also encode this CDR3. The chain couples TRBV29-1 to TRBJ1-1; TRBD1 aligns across 8 bases. Germline lookup yields CDR1 SQVTM and CDR2 ANQGSEA. The CDR3 covers 12 residues. V gave up 6 bases and J gave up 1 base; unmatched junction bases: 1. The CDR3 DNA reads TGCAGCGTCGGGACAGGGAACACTGAAGCTTTCTTT. Amino acids: CSVGTGNTEAFF.

This clone was seen a few times. The chain recombines TRBV10-1 with TRBJ1-4, with 7 bases lining up with TRBD1. Germline V gives CDR1 WNHNN, CDR2 SYGVQD (reference sequence). Trimming removed 6 bases from V and 10 bases from J; junction bases left unmatched: 5. The CDR3 has 12 residues. The CDR3: CASSDRDRKLFF. Here the CDR3 DNA reads TGCGCCAGCAGCGACCGGGACAGAAAACTGTTTTTT.

This chain connects TRBV6-5 to TRBJ2-3; no clear D gene. Trimming removed 2 bases at V and 0 bases at J, with 9 bases between. Per the germline V gene, CDR1 is MNHEY and CDR2 is SVGAGI. The length of the CDR3 is 15 residues. CDR3 in amino acids: CASSYEAASTDTQYF. The CDR3 bases are TGTGCCAGCAGTTACGAGGCAGCTAGCACAGATACGCAGTATTTT.

The chain combines TRBV19 with TRBJ2-7, with D possibly matching TRBD1 (6 bases). The CDR3 runs 13 residues. Trimming removed 8 bases from V and 6 bases from J, with 17 bases in between. Germline CDR1 and CDR2: LNHDA and SQIVND (reference sequence). Here the CDR3 DNA reads TGTGCCAGTCGAAACCCGGGACAAAGCGAGCAGTACTTC. It translates to CASRNPGQSEQYF.

The chain has TRBV6-5 and TRBJ2-3; D remains unclear. Looked up from germline, CDR1 is MNHEY and CDR2 is SVGAGI. The CDR3 contains 14 residues. V lost 0 bases and J lost 6, with 10 bases in between. In nucleotides, the CDR3 is TGTGCCAGCAGTTACTCATCTAGTATGGATACGCAGTATTTT. Translated, it gives CASSYSSSMDTQYF.

This clone was seen a handful of times. The chain links TRBV6-5 to TRBJ1-3; a possible D gene is TRBD1 (6 bases). The CDR3 contains 16 residues. With 4 bases removed from V and 0 bases from J, the gap between germline ends came to 13 bases. Germline CDR1 is MNHEY and CDR2 is SVGAGI. CDR3 DNA: TGTGCCAGCAGTTCCGGACAGATGTTCTCTGGAAACACCATATATTTT. This gives the protein CASSSGQMFSGNTIYF.

CDR3 nucleotides: TGCGCCAGCAGCCCAGTAGCGGGAGGTGGAAATGAGCAGTTCTTC. It translates to CASSPVAGGGNEQFF. The V gene is TRBV5-1, the J gene TRBJ2-1; 10 nucleotides agree with TRBD2. The junction had 8 bases not matched to a gene; V was cut back by 4 bases and J by 7 bases. The CDR3 consists of 15 residues. Germline loops: CDR1 SGHRS, CDR2 YFSETQ.

This clone was seen a single time. This chain joins TRBV19 and TRBJ2-7; tentative D call: TRBD2 (5 bases). V lost 8 bases and J lost 1, with 15 bases in between. Germline-derived CDR1 and CDR2 are LNHDA and SQIVND (reference sequence). The CDR3 totals 14 residues. The CDR3 sequence is CASLRVDWSYEQYF. CDR3 coding DNA: TGTGCCAGTCTACGCGTGGACTGGTCCTACGAGCAGTACTTC.

This chain uses TRBV11-2 with TRBJ1-2; 7 bases align to TRBD1. The CDR3 is 14 residues long. The V gene's germline CDR1 is SGHAT and CDR2 FQNNGV. V was pared by 5 bases and J by 3 bases, with 6 bases of the junction left unmatched. In nucleotides, the CDR3 is TGTGCCAGCAGCGGCCTCCAGGGGGACTATGGCTACACCTTC. Its protein product is CASSGLQGDYGYTF. The full variable domain, its missing parts supplied by reference TRBV11-2 and TRBJ1-2, is EAGVAQSPRYKIIEKRQSVAFWCNPISGHATLYWYQQILGQGPKLLIQFQNNGVVDDSQLPKDRFSAERLKGVDSTLKIQPAKLEDSAVYLCASSGLQGDYGYTFGSGTRLTVV.

The gene calls are TRBV7-9 and TRBJ2-1; either TRBD1 or TRBD2 may fit D (5 bases each). V dropped 4 bases and J dropped 6 bases, with 16 bases sitting between them. From germline, CDR1 is SEHNR and CDR2 FQNEAQ (reference sequence). This CDR3 region has 15 residues. DNA of the CDR3: TGTGCCAGCAGCTCACGGGGCGGGCGGGTCAATGAGCAGTTCTTC. It translates to CASSSRGGRVNEQFF.

This chain links TRBV5-8 with TRBJ1-2; 9 bases agree with TRBD1. Germline CDR1 is SGHTS and CDR2 is YDEGEE. V was clipped by 5 bases and J by 7 bases; unmatched bases: 9. CDR3 length: 14 amino acids. CDR3 sequence: CASSRDRGRSGYTF. CDR3 sequence (DNA): TGTGCCAGCAGTAGAGACAGGGGGAGGTCTGGCTACACCTTC.

This chain links TRBV6-4 with TRBJ1-5, with 9 bases lining up with TRBD1. Looked up from germline, CDR1 is MRHNA and CDR2 is SNTAGT. This CDR3 region has 16 residues. The ends lost 3 bases at V and 3 bases at J; junction bases unmatched: 6. The CDR3 DNA sequence: TGTGCCAGCAGTGATAGCCGGGACAGGGCCAATCAGCCCCAGCATTTT. Residues: CASSDSRDRANQPQHF.

The chain couples TRBV11-2 to TRBJ2-7; 8 bases are shared with TRBD2. CDR3 length: 17 amino acids. V shed 6 bases, J shed 0 bases, and the junction held 13 bases outside the gene matches. CDR1 and CDR2 from the germline V gene are SGHAT and FQNNGV. The DNA for the CDR3 is TGTGCCAGCAGTCTAGGGTCGGGCGGGAGGATCTCCTACGAGCAGTACTTC. This encodes CASSLGSGGRISYEQYF.

The chain joins TRBV19 to TRBJ1-2; the D gene is possibly TRBD1 (6 bases). The V gene's germline CDR1 is LNHDA and CDR2 SQIVND (reference sequence). CDR3 size: 14 residues. V shed 10 bases and J shed 5 bases, with 20 bases lying between them. The CDR3 coding sequence is TGTGCCACCCTCAGGACAGTCCCACCGTATGGCTACACCTTC. It encodes CATLRTVPPYGYTF.

About this clone itself: This CDR3 is also generated by other DNA sequences in the sample. V gene TRBV28 combines with J gene TRBJ2-7, with 7 nucleotides matching TRBD1. V dropped 3 bases and J dropped 3; count of bases not matched to a gene: 2. CDR3 length equals 13 residues. CDR1 and CDR2 (germline): MDHEN, SYDVKM. CDR3 coding DNA: TGTGCCAGCAGTTTGGGACAGATCTACGAGCAGTACTTC. Translation gives CASSLGQIYEQYF.

In nucleotides, the CDR3 is TGTGCCAGCAGTGTAGGGCAGCCCCAGCATTTT. Protein sequence: CASSVGQPQHF. The chain couples TRBV2 to TRBJ1-5; D gene uncertain. The CDR3 extends over 11 amino acids. The germline gives CDR1 SNHLY, CDR2 FYNNEI. V gave up 4 bases and J gave up 7 bases, with 5 bases separating them.

The J gene is TRBJ2-6, the V gene TRBV6-5; D is unresolved. Per the germline V gene, CDR1 is MNHEY and CDR2 is SVGAGI. The CDR3 covers 14 residues. V lost 5 bases, J lost 0 bases, and 5 bases lay in between. The CDR3 reads CASSQSSGANVLTF. In DNA, the CDR3 is TGTGCCAGCAGTCAGAGCTCTGGGGCCAACGTCCTGACTTTC.

This chain links TRBV14 with TRBJ2-5; 10 nucleotides line up with TRBD1. The CDR3 runs to 19 residues. With V trimmed by 7 bases and J by 5 bases, 22 bases remained unmatched. The germline V gene has CDR1 SGHDN and CDR2 FVKESK. The chain's CDR3 is CASKGRDRGLQAARETQYF. The CDR3 bases are TGTGCCAGCAAAGGTCGTGACAGGGGGCTTCAAGCGGCTCGGGAGACCCAGTACTTC.

The chain joins TRBV27 to TRBJ2-7; possible D gene TRBD2, 5 bases. Per germline, CDR1 MNHEY and CDR2 SMNVEV (reference sequence). The CDR3 contains 15 residues. V lost 2 bases and J 0 bases, leaving 11 bases between the germline ends. CDR3 residues: CASSLRGTPSYEQYF. DNA for the CDR3: TGTGCCAGCAGTTTACGGGGTACACCCTCCTACGAGCAGTACTTC.

The rearrangement joins TRBV6-5 to TRBJ2-2; no clear D gene. CDR1 and CDR2 (germline): MNHEY, SVGAGI. Trimming took off 5 bases at V and 7 bases at J, with 11 bases between the two ends. The CDR3 runs 13 residues. CDR3 residues: CASSLGMDGELFF. DNA of the CDR3: TGTGCCAGCAGTCTTGGGATGGACGGGGAGCTGTTTTTT.

V is TRBV4-1 and J is TRBJ1-5; TRBD1 matches 7 bases. Germline CDR1 MGHRA, CDR2 YSYEKL. The CDR3 runs 17 residues. The V and J ends lost 5 bases and 4 bases, in that order; junction bases with no gene match: 14. The CDR3 sequence is CASSARISGTENQPQHF. The CDR3 bases are TGCGCCAGCAGCGCGAGAATTTCCGGGACAGAGAATCAGCCCCAGCATTTT.

Ten or more counts support this clone. The same CDR3 can be traced to other DNA sequences in this sample. The rearrangement joins TRBV6-1 to TRBJ2-7; 10 bases align to TRBD2. The CDR3 length is 15 residues. The germline gives CDR1 MNHNS, CDR2 SASEGT. Trimming removed 2 bases from V and 3 bases from J; junction bases left unmatched: 4. The CDR3 DNA reads as TGTGCCAGCAGTGAACCTGGACTAGCGGACTACGAGCAGTACTTC. Translating gives CASSEPGLADYEQYF.